Listed below are T cell receptor beta chains from one sample, sequenced in a study of cytomegalovirus exposure and HLA in healthy donors. TCRdb keeps only in-frame clones here, not all; method: immunoSEQ multiplex PCR. The table has around 200,000 clones, roughly four fifths seen once. Source material: PBMCs. These receptors were collected from a girl aged 10-17 years in good health and CMV-seronegative. CDR3s include the opening cysteine and the closing phenylalanine or tryptophan. Fields, in order: clone size, D gene, V gene, J gene, CDR3 DNA, CDR3 protein. The D gene is left open where the match is weak. The size field is filled for only some rows; it gives once, few, many or a size class.

>NA|NA|TRBV5-8|TRBJ2-5
TGTGCCAGCAGCCCCAGGGAGACCCAGTACTTC
CASSPRETQYF
>NA|TRBD1|TRBV6-6|TRBJ1-1
TGTGCCAGCAGTCCGGGACAGGGCGGACGTGAAGCTTTCTTT
CASSPGQGGREAFF
>few|TRBD1|TRBV28|TRBJ1-4
TGTGCCAGCAGTCGACAGGGTCTCTCAGAAAAACTGTTTTTT
CASSRQGLSEKLFF
>NA|NA|TRBV10-1|TRBJ2-1
TGCGCCAGCGTGGTGGGAGAGGCGTACAATGAGCAGTTCTTC
CASVVGEAYNEQFF
>NA|NA|TRBV28|TRBJ1-3
TGTGCCAGCAGCCACCGGGGCCTTGGGGGGGATCGGGGAAACACCATATATTTT
CASSHRGLGGDRGNTIYF
>NA|NA|TRBV5-5|TRBJ1-1
TGTGCCAGCAGCTTGGCCCCAGCGGGGAACACTGAAGCTTTCTTT
CASSLAPAGNTEAFF
>NA|TRBD1|TRBV18|TRBJ1-1
TGTGCCAGCAAAAAAAATCGGGGACAGGGCTCGGTCACTGAAGCTTTCTTT
CASKKNRGQGSVTEAFF
>NA|TRBD1|TRBV27|TRBJ2-3
TGTGCCAGCAGATCGGGGACAGCAGATACGCAGTATTTT
CASRSGTADTQYF
>NA|NA|TRBV6-6|TRBJ2-2
TGTGCCAGCAGTTACGGGTCTAGAAACACCGGGGAGCTGTTTTTT
CASSYGSRNTGELFF
>NA|NA|TRBV5-5|TRBJ2-7
TGTGCCAGCAGCCTCGGACTAAAGGGGACGCTCAGCTCCTACGAGCAGTACTTC
CASSLGLKGTLSSYEQYF
>NA|TRBD1|TRBV28|TRBJ2-7
TGTGCCAGCACCTCGGGACAGCGCTACGAGCAGTACTTC
CASTSGQRYEQYF
>NA|TRBD1|TRBV28|TRBJ1-1
TGTGCCAGCAGTTCGGGACAGGCTGCGAACACTGAAGCTTTCTTT
CASSSGQAANTEAFF
>NA|NA|TRBV4-2|TRBJ1-2
TGTGCCAGCAGCCAAGATTCCCTGACAGGCTACACCTTC
CASSQDSLTGYTF
>NA|TRBD2|TRBV7-6|TRBJ2-7
TGTGCCAGCAGCGGGGCGGGACTAGCGGGGGCGGAGCAGTACTTC
CASSGAGLAGAEQYF
>NA|NA|TRBV28|TRBJ1-2
TGTGCCAGCAGTTTACGGTGGAGGGAAAACTATGGCTACACCTTC
CASSLRWRENYGYTF
>NA|TRBD2|TRBV19|TRBJ2-1
TGTGCCAGTAGTGTGACTAGCGGGGTGGTTGAGCAGTTCTTC
CASSVTSGVVEQFF
>NA|NA|TRBV7-8|TRBJ1-5
TGTGCCAGCAGTCCGGGGTCGTTTGGCATCGGCAATCAGCCCCAGCATTTT
CASSPGSFGIGNQPQHF
>NA|NA|TRBV7-9|TRBJ2-7
TGTGCCAGCAGCCAATCCTCCTACGAGCAGTACTTC
CASSQSSYEQYF
>NA|NA|TRBV28|TRBJ2-2
TGTGCCAGCAGAAAGACAGCAGTGAACACCGGGGAGCTGTTTTTT
CASRKTAVNTGELFF
>NA|TRBD1|TRBV5-6|TRBJ1-2
TGTGCCAGCACCAAGACAGGGCCCTTCTATGGCTACACCTTC
CASTKTGPFYGYTF
>few|NA|TRBV5-4|TRBJ1-5
TGTGCCAGCAGCTTGGACAGAGCTAACAATCAGCCCCAGCATTTT
CASSLDRANNQPQHF
>NA|NA|TRBV30|TRBJ2-7
TGTGCCTGGAGCTCGACTTTCTACGAGCAGTACTTC
CAWSSTFYEQYF
>few|NA|TRBV6-5|TRBJ2-3
TGTGCCAGCAGTGTCCGGGATTCGGACGGGTATTTT
CASSVRDSDGYF
>NA|NA|TRBV2|TRBJ2-3
TGTGCCAACAAAAGGGCGGGGACAGATACGCAGTATTTT
CANKRAGTDTQYF
>NA|NA|TRBV2|TRBJ2-7
TGTGCCAGCAGTCGGAACGGGGGCGAGCAGTACTTC
CASSRNGGEQYF